This T cell receptor (beta chain) is from a study of tumor-infiltrating lymphocytes in primary liver carcinoma (dated by TCRdb to about 2017). About the full investigation: Hepatocellular carcinoma (four) or combined HCC and intrahepatic cholangiocarcinoma (one) was present in the five patients, who were three men and two women aged 30 to 69 years. A total of roughly 35 specimens from 5 patients went through TCRbeta repertoire sequencing, namely 25 tumor regions, 5 adjacent noncancerous liver tissues and 5 peripheral blood samples. Each sample produced roughly 3.65 to 7.13 million productive TCRbeta reads, and read depth showed no significant difference between tissue types. The five patients had tumors staged T1-T3 N0M0, with maximum diameters ranging from roughly 4 to 10 cm. TCRbeta repertoire sequencing, expression microarrays and whole-exome sequencing were combined in the study across five regions of each liver tumor, with adjacent normal tissue and blood also included. High reproducibility was observed for the technical replicate repertoires, with mean shared-clone rates about 0.89 and correlation coefficients above 0.95. The paper as a whole reports these results and caveats: A significantly larger repertoire fraction was made up by the top 250 clones in tumors than in blood (p = 0.039). Repertoire overlap was higher between tumor regions (mean around 35%) than tumor-adjacent (approximately 17%) or tumor-blood (about 15%) pairs, consistent with antigen-driven expansion. Bulk unsorted samples precluded comparing CD4+ and CD8+ T cell repertoires. Only a few patients were included in the study, and the authors note that the findings should be validated in a larger study. Because only the TCR beta chain was sequenced and unpaired alpha chains were not captured, true repertoire diversity is likely underestimated.

About this clonotype: There is no known antigen for this receptor. Base qualities were left out, and no much larger clone turns up one base away.

Without any cell sorting, total RNA and DNA were extracted together from around 18-30 mg of bulk tissue using the AllPrep DNA/RNA mini kit. Between late 2015 and March 2016, roughly five patients in China with histopathologically diagnosed primary liver carcinoma had surgical resection. At the time of sampling, the patients had chronic HBV infection and had not received any treatment. Pieces of fresh tumor and adjacent tissue were cut in half, with one half kept in RNAlater at -80 degrees C and the other half sent for histology. A constant-region primer and ProtoScript II reverse transcriptase were used to reverse-transcribe TCRbeta-specific cDNA from roughly 500 ng total RNA. Three nested multiplex PCR rounds, following a slightly modified ARM-PCR procedure, were used to build the TCRbeta libraries. Sample barcodes and Illumina adapters were added in a final 25-cycle PCR with Deep VentR polymerase. Before sequencing, amplicons of 200-500 bp were purified from gel using a QIAquick gel extraction kit. An Illumina HiSeq 2500 was used to sequence the TCRbeta amplicons, generating 250-bp paired-end reads. The published analysis was carried out like this. To recover full CDR3 sequences, reads were quality-trimmed using Trimmomatic v0.33 and paired reads were then merged using FLASH v1.2.11. V, D and J germline segments were assigned to the rearranged TCRbeta sequences by MiGEC v1.2.1b. Clonotype statistics, along with Shannon-Wiener diversity indices, were calculated using VDJtools v1.0.0. To cut down on sampling bias, every analysis after diversity analysis relied on just the 250 most abundant clonotypes from each sample. TCRdb ran its own pipeline on the public reads, namely fastp trimming at Q25 and MiXCR clone calling, and kept in-frame beta chains. Under each unique CDR3 protein, matching rows form one entry showing the most common genes and DNA. The V and J calls come from TCRdb's annotation, not from the publication. The sample profile shows 90,000 to 150,000 distinct CDR3 sequences; 65% to 75% of them were found once. Together, the top ten hold 8.1% of the sample.

Sequences were obtained from tumor-adjacent normal liver tissue. The TCR sequence derives from an older woman with primary liver carcinoma and hepatitis B virus infection.

The CDR3 in this case is CANGYRTGGSYEQYF. The bases read TGTGCCAACGGTTACCGGACAGGGGGCTCCTACGAGCAGTACTTC. Recombination linked TRBV6-5 to TRBJ2-7, with 10 junctional bases fitting TRBD1. Relative to germline, V is missing 10 bases and J is missing 0 bases, with 9 bases of the junction outside any gene match. For CDR1 and CDR2, the germline V gene lists MNHEY and SVGAGI. From its cysteine to its phenylalanine, the CDR3 spans 15 amino acids. Only the CDR3 portion is preserved as DNA: 45 bases, with reading frame beginning at the first base.